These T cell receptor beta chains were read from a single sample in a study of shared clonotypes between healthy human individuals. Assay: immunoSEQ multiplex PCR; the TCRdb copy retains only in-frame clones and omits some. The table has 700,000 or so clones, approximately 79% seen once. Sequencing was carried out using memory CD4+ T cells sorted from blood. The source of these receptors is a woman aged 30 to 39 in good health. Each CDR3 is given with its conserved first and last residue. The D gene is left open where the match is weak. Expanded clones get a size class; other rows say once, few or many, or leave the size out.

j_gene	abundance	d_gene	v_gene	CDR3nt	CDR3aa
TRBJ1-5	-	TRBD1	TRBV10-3	TGTGCAACGACCGGGACAGGGGGCGATCAGCCCCAGCATTTT	CATTGTGGDQPQHF
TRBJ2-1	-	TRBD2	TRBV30	TGTGCCTACAGATTAGCGGGAGGGCGGGGTGAGCAGTTCTTC	CAYRLAGGRGEQFF
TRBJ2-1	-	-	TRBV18	TGTGCCAGCTCACCGGCGGGCAGCTCCTACAATGAGCAGTTCTTC	CASSPAGSSYNEQFF
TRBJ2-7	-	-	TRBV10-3	TGTGCCATCAGGGCTGGGGCGAGCTCCTACGAGCAGTACTTC	CAIRAGASSYEQYF
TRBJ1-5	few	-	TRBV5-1	TGCGCCAGCAGCTCCCGGGGACCTGAGCCCCAGCATTTT	CASSSRGPEPQHF
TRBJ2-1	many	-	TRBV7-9	TGTGCCAGCAGTCAACAGGATTTACGGTTCTTC	CASSQQDLRFF
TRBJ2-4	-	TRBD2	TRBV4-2	TGTGCCAGCAGCCAAGAACATGGGGGAGGGCCTGACATTCAGTACTTC	CASSQEHGGGPDIQYF
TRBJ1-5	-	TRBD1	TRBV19	TGTGCCAGTAGTTCGACAGGGGGCCGTCAGCCCCAGCATTTT	CASSSTGGRQPQHF
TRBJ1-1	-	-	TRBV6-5	TGTGCCAGCAGTGACAGGAGGGTGAACACTGAAGCTTTCTTT	CASSDRRVNTEAFF
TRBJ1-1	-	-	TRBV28	TGTGCCAGTCTTACAGGGTTGAACACTGAAGCTTTCTTT	CASLTGLNTEAFF
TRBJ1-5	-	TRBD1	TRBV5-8	TGTGCCAGCAGAGGGGGACAGGGTAGTGTCTCGAGCAATCAGCCCCAGCATTTT	CASRGGQGSVSSNQPQHF
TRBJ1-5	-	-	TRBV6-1	TGTGCCAGCAGTGAGAACAGGGCTGGCCAGCCCCAGCATTTT	CASSENRAGQPQHF
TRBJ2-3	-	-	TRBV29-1	TGCAGCGTTAGGACCGGCGTTGGGGGGCTTTTTACGCAGTATTTT	CSVRTGVGGLFTQYF
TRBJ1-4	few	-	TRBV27	TGTGCCAGCAGAAGGTCGGGGAATGAAAAACTGTTTTTT	CASRRSGNEKLFF
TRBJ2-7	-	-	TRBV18	TGTGCCAGCTCACCAGATTTCTTGAGCTCCTACGAGCAGTACTTC	CASSPDFLSSYEQYF